Below are 29 T cell receptor beta chains sequenced from a single sample in a study of T-cell reconstitution after alpha-beta-depleted transplantation in children. Researchers prepared the TCRbeta library using unique molecular identifiers, the study reports. TCRdb re-derived calls from the PCR reads in MiXCR, one entry per CDR3 protein. This sample has 500,000 to 600,000 distinct CDR3 sequences, with 27% found just once. Specimen: PBMCs, collected before TCRalphabeta/CD19-depleted stem cell transplant. The receptors here all came from a boy younger than two with Wiskott-Aldrich syndrome, due to receive a stem cell transplant.

The genes are TRBV6-1 and TRBJ2-1; 8 bases align to TRBD1. The CDR3 covers 14 residues. Germline CDR1 MNHNS, CDR2 SASEGT. J was trimmed by 6 bases and V by 8 bases; bases with no gene match: 9. The CDR3 DNA reads as TGTGCCAGCCCTCGGACAGGGACGGCCAATGAGCAGTTCTTC. Amino acids: CASPRTGTANEQFF.

This clonotype was picked up a small number of times. The rearrangement uses TRBV5-1 and TRBJ2-7; 11 bases are a match to TRBD2. The CDR3 has 16 residues. The germline V gene has CDR1 SGHRS and CDR2 YFSETQ. V lost 6 bases, J lost 0 bases, and 8 bases stayed unmatched. The CDR3 protein is CASNTGLADISYEQYF. DNA for the CDR3: TGCGCCAGCAACACGGGACTAGCGGACATCTCCTACGAGCAGTACTTC. Variable domain in full (rest from reference TRBV5-1 and TRBJ2-7): KAGVTQTPRYLIKTRGQQVTLSCSPISGHRSVSWYQQTPGQGLQFLFEYFSETQRNKGNFPGRFSGRQFSNSRSEMNVSTLELGDSALYLCASNTGLADISYEQYFGPGTRLTVT.

This chain joins TRBV7-6 and TRBJ2-3; TRBD2 agrees at 10 bases. Germline V gene sequence: CDR1 SGHVS, CDR2 FNYEAQ. Losses at the gene ends were 5 bases for V and 4 bases for J; bases not matched to a gene: 3. The CDR3 runs 14 residues. The CDR3 spells CASSALAGADTQYF. In DNA, the CDR3 is TGTGCCAGCAGCGCGCTAGCGGGAGCAGATACGCAGTATTTT. The entire variable domain, with the rest obtained from reference TRBV7-6 and TRBJ2-3, is as follows: GAGVSQSPRYKVTKRGQDVALRCDPISGHVSLYWYRQALGQGPEFLTYFNYEAQQDKSGLPNDRFSAERPEGSISTLTIQRTEQRDSAMYRCASSALAGADTQYFGPGTRLTVL.

This clonotype was observed a few times. This rearrangement joins TRBV18 to TRBJ2-7; 7 positions match TRBD1. Germline CDR1 reads KGHSH; CDR2 reads LQKENI. The CDR3 length is 15 residues. V was pared by 4 bases and J by 3 bases, with 9 bases of the junction left unmatched. The CDR3 bases are TGTGCCAGCTCACAGGGGGCCGGCTCGGGCTACGAGCAGTACTTC. Protein product: CASSQGAGSGYEQYF.

The rearrangement links TRBV5-6 to TRBJ2-1, with TRBD2 identical over 10 bases. CDR3 length: 16 amino acids. Germline V lookup: CDR1 SGHDT, CDR2 YYEEEE. The V segment lost 0 bases and the J segment 7 bases; nucleotides outside the gene matches: 7. The CDR3 region is CASSLGSSGSYNEQFF. CDR3 DNA sequence: TGTGCCAGCAGCTTGGGGTCTAGCGGGAGTTATAATGAGCAGTTCTTC.

The J gene is TRBJ2-2, the V gene TRBV24-1, with 8 bases aligning to TRBD1. Germline values: CDR1 KGHDR, CDR2 SFDVKD. The CDR3 length is 16 residues. J was trimmed by 0 bases and V by 4 bases; bases with no gene match: 3. The CDR3, as DNA: TGTGCCACCAGTGAACCGGGACAGGCGAACACCGGGGAGCTGTTTTTT. It codes for CATSEPGQANTGELFF.

This clonotype was found a few times. The CDR3 spells CASNPTVSDEQFF. DNA of the CDR3: TGCGCCAGCAATCCGACGGTCTCGGATGAGCAGTTCTTC. The chain has TRBV5-1 and TRBJ2-1, with D unclear. The V end lost 6 bases, the J end lost 8 bases, and 15 bases lay between the germline ends. This CDR3 contains 13 residues. In germline, CDR1 is SGHRS, CDR2 YFSETQ.

This clonotype has only a few counts. CDR3 nucleotide sequence: TGCGCCAGCAGCCAAGTACAAACAGGGGGCACGGACACCGGGGAGCTGTTTTTT. This sequence encodes CASSQVQTGGTDTGELFF. This sequence joins TRBV4-1 and TRBJ2-2; TRBD1 matches at 9 bases. The V and J ends lost 1 base and 3 bases, in that order; junction bases with no gene match: 9. Looked up from germline, CDR1 is MGHRA and CDR2 is YSYEKL. This CDR3 comprises 18 residues.

The chain employs TRBV7-9 and TRBJ2-1, with 9 bases matching TRBD2. Germline V gene data show CDR1 as SEHNR and CDR2 as FQNEAQ (reference sequence). V was clipped by 7 bases and J by 4 bases; unmatched bases: 14. The CDR3 has 17 residues. CDR3 residues: CASTNDIAGERYNEQFF. The CDR3 coding sequence is TGTGCCAGCACGAACGATATAGCGGGAGAACGATACAATGAGCAGTTCTTC.

This clonotype appeared a few times. Here the CDR3 reads CASSHHGEAFF. The DNA for the CDR3 is TGCGCCAGCAGCCACCACGGTGAAGCTTTCTTT. The V and J genes are TRBV4-1 and TRBJ1-1; the D is unclear. The germline V gene encodes CDR1 MGHRA and CDR2 YSYEKL. The ends were cut back, 3 bases at V and 7 bases at J, with 6 bases in the middle. The CDR3 is made up of 11 amino acids.

This clonotype appeared a few times. The chain links TRBV3-1 to TRBJ2-1; D not certain. Per germline, CDR1 LGHDT and CDR2 YNNKEL (reference sequence). This CDR3 spans 13 amino acids. V dropped 0 bases and J dropped 6 bases, with 6 bases sitting between them. For the CDR3, the DNA is TGTGCCAGCAGCCAAGATGTGGCCAATGAGCAGTTCTTC. Amino acid sequence: CASSQDVANEQFF.

The CDR3 region has the DNA TGCAGTGCTGGACAGGTCCCTTTCTACGAGCAGTACTTC. This gives the protein CSAGQVPFYEQYF. The chain uses TRBV20-1 and TRBJ2-7; 7 bases map to TRBD1. The CDR3 contains 13 residues. Per germline, CDR1 DFQATT and CDR2 SNEGSKA (reference sequence). After removal of 5 bases from V and 3 bases from J, the junction contained 7 bases not matched to a gene.

This clonotype was seen more than once but under ten times. The CDR3 region is CASSLPTGIQYF. CDR3 in DNA: TGCGCCAGCAGCTTACCGACTGGCATTCAGTACTTC. The gene calls are TRBV5-1 and TRBJ2-4; D unclear. This CDR3 has 12 amino acids. Germline V lookup: CDR1 SGHRS, CDR2 YFSETQ. Trimming left V 2 bases short and J 9 bases short, with 9 bases between.

J is TRBJ1-2 and V is TRBV20-1; 7 bases are shared with TRBD1. J lost 6 bases, V lost 0 bases, and 13 bases had no gene match. CDR1 and CDR2 (germline): DFQATT, SNEGSKA (reference sequence). The CDR3 consists of 16 residues. Written as DNA, the CDR3 is TGCAGTGCTAGAGAATGGCGCGGGAACAGGGGCGATGGCTACACCTTC. Its translation: CSAREWRGNRGDGYTF.

The chain links TRBV29-1 to TRBJ1-2, with no clear D. V was trimmed by 5 bases and J by 2 bases, leaving 9 bases between them. The germline V gene encodes CDR1 SQVTM and CDR2 ANQGSEA. The CDR3 extends over 12 amino acids. The CDR3 sequence: CSVFFGNYGYTF. In nucleotides, the CDR3 is TGCAGCGTTTTTTTTGGCAACTATGGCTACACCTTC.

V gene TRBV20-1 combines with J gene TRBJ1-6; D is unresolved. Germline CDR1 is DFQATT and CDR2 is SNEGSKA (reference sequence). Trimming removed 6 bases from V and 7 bases from J, with 13 bases in between. The CDR3 runs to 13 residues. DNA for the CDR3: TGCAGTGCCAGCGGGAAGCTAAATTCACCCCTCCACTTT. It specifies CSASGKLNSPLHF.

The chain combines TRBV30 with TRBJ2-1, with 12 bases lining up with TRBD2. This CDR3 has 14 amino acids. Unmatched junction bases numbered 3, after V lost 2 bases and J lost 7 bases. Germline-derived CDR1 and CDR2 are GTSNPN and SVGIG (reference sequence). Here the CDR3 DNA reads TGTGCCTGGAGTTTTGGGACTAGCGGGAATGAGCAGTTCTTC. It specifies CAWSFGTSGNEQFF.

This clonotype turned up a few times. The rearrangement links TRBV10-3 to TRBJ2-1; D perhaps matches TRBD2 (5 bases). The CDR3 has 15 residues. Trimming shortened V by 10 bases and J by 5 bases, and 21 bases separated the two germline ends. Germline V gene lookup returns CDR1 ENHRY and CDR2 SYGVKD. Written as DNA, the CDR3 is TGTGCCACCCAAAGAGACGGGAACTCAAACAATGAGCAGTTCTTC. Its protein product is CATQRDGNSNNEQFF.

This clonotype appeared a few times. The chain couples TRBV18 to TRBJ2-3; D ambiguous. V was shortened by 5 bases and J by 4 bases, with 4 bases between the two germline ends. The CDR3 spans 11 residues. Germline loops: CDR1 KGHSH, CDR2 LQKENI. The CDR3 region has the DNA TGTGCCAGCTCAAAGGCAGATACGCAGTATTTT. Protein sequence: CASSKADTQYF.

The chain combines TRBV20-1 with TRBJ2-7; 8 nucleotides line up with TRBD1. The germline CDR1 and CDR2 sequences are DFQATT and SNEGSKA (reference sequence). This CDR3 has 16 residues. V lost 2 bases to trimming and J lost 2 bases; unmatched junction nucleotides: 11. The CDR3 nucleotides are TGCAGTGCTAGACGGGACAGGAGAAGGCAGACCTACGAGCAGTACTTC. This gives the protein CSARRDRRRQTYEQYF.

This rearrangement joins TRBV24-1 to TRBJ1-1; TRBD1 matches 7 bases. The CDR3 has 12 amino acids. Trimming took 3 bases from V and 9 from J; bases not matched to a gene: 3. Germline CDR1 is KGHDR and CDR2 is SFDVKD. The CDR3: CATSDQTGKAFF. In DNA, the CDR3 is TGTGCCACCAGTGATCAGACAGGGAAAGCTTTCTTT.

This clonotype was seen more than once but under ten times. The J gene is TRBJ2-5, the V gene TRBV5-1; D call uncertain. This CDR3 is built from 13 residues. Per germline, CDR1 SGHRS and CDR2 YFSETQ. The V and J ends lost 3 bases and 2 bases respectively, with 8 bases between them. The DNA of the CDR3 is TGCGCCAGCAGCTCTTTCCCGCAAGAGACCCAGTACTTC. Protein sequence: CASSSFPQETQYF.

A remark on this clonotype: Relative to the germline gene, one junction end is altered; a read error may explain this. The rearrangement links TRBV5-6 to TRBJ2-7; D not resolved. The germline V gene has CDR1 SGHDT and CDR2 YYEEEE. The CDR3 is 13 residues long. This chain's CDR3 is CANSLIGTYEQYF. For the CDR3, the DNA is TGTGCCAACAGCTTGATCGGTACCTACGAGCAGTACTTC.

V gene TRBV13 combines with J gene TRBJ2-3, with TRBD2 as a possible D gene (6 bases). Germline values: CDR1 PRHDT, CDR2 FYEKMQ (reference sequence). This CDR3 is built from 16 residues. V was cut by 5 bases and J by 2 bases, with 17 bases left in between. CDR3: CASSLRLVQVTDTQYF. CDR3 bases: TGTGCCAGCAGCCTTCGACTAGTTCAAGTCACAGATACGCAGTATTTT. The complete variable domain, with remaining parts taken from reference TRBV13 and TRBJ2-3, reads AAGVIQSPRHLIKEKRETATLKCYPIPRHDTVYWYQQGPGQDPQFLISFYEKMQSDKGSIPDRFSAQQFSDYHSELNMSSLELGDSALYFCASSLRLVQVTDTQYFGPGTRLTVL.

This chain links TRBV5-6 with TRBJ2-7; D perhaps matches TRBD1 (6 bases). V was trimmed by 0 bases and J by 4 bases, leaving 11 bases between them. CDR3 length: 14 amino acids. Per germline, CDR1 SGHDT and CDR2 YYEEEE. In DNA, the CDR3 is TGTGCCAGCAGCTTGGAGGGACAAACATACGAGCAGTACTTC. Translated, it gives CASSLEGQTYEQYF.

This clonotype was seen more than once but under ten times. V usage is TRBV5-1 and J usage is TRBJ2-3; 12 positions match TRBD2. The length of the CDR3 is 17 residues. V lost 2 bases and J lost 1; bases outside the gene matches: 5. Looked up from germline, CDR1 is SGHRS and CDR2 is YFSETQ. Written as DNA, the CDR3 is TGCGCCAGCAGCTTACCTCGACTAGCGGGAGGCACAGATACGCAGTATTTT. It translates to CASSLPRLAGGTDTQYF.

This chain joins TRBV7-9 and TRBJ1-2; D gene ambiguous. Germline V gene data show CDR1 as SEHNR and CDR2 as FQNEAQ (reference sequence). The length of the CDR3 is 15 residues. V gave up 1 base and J gave up 0 bases, with 9 bases separating them. The chain's CDR3 is CASSLEAKTNYGYTF. The DNA for the CDR3 is TGTGCCAGCAGCTTAGAGGCTAAGACTAACTATGGCTACACCTTC.

This rearrangement joins TRBV5-1 to TRBJ2-1; D unresolved. The V end lost 1 base, the J end lost 5 bases, and 16 bases lay between the germline ends. Germline CDR1 SGHRS, CDR2 YFSETQ. This CDR3 contains 16 residues. The CDR3 spells CASSLLGLYLNNEQFF. The CDR3 DNA follows: TGCGCCAGCAGCTTGTTAGGGCTTTATCTCAACAATGAGCAGTTCTTC.

This clonotype was seen only once. The chain is built from TRBV3-1 and TRBJ1-4, with D possibly TRBD1 on 5 matching bases. Trimming took 4 bases from V and 2 from J, leaving 11 bases between them. Germline CDR1 is LGHDT and CDR2 is YNNKEL (reference sequence). The CDR3 has 15 residues. The CDR3, as DNA: TGTGCCAGCAGCCGCCCCGGGGGTACTAATGAAAAACTGTTTTTT. Protein product: CASSRPGGTNEKLFF.